The sequence of this T cell receptor (beta chain) was determined in a study of cytomegalovirus exposure and HLA in healthy donors. PCR primers comprised 60 Vbeta and 13 Jbeta primers. Libraries were prepared by immunoSEQ multiplex PCR; TCRdb keeps only in-frame clonotypes and omits some of them. The sample comprises nearly 110,000 clones, 70% to 80% of which are singletons, and 2.8% rests with the top ten. This CDR3 is 15 amino acids long. J was trimmed by 4 bases and V by 4 bases; bases with no gene match: 4. Germline V gene data show CDR1 as SGDLS and CDR2 as YYNGEE. The chain recombines TRBV9 with TRBJ2-3; 12 bases are a match to TRBD2. The specimen sequenced was PBMCs. The sequence was collected from a female donor in good health and CMV-seronegative. CDR3 sequence reads: CASSPSGRAADTQYF. DNA of the CDR3: TGTGCCAGCAGCCCTAGCGGGAGGGCTGCAGATACGCAGTATTTT.